These T cell receptor beta chains were read from a single sample in a study of blood T cell repertoires in COVID-19. Sequenced by immunoSEQ multiplex PCR; TCRdb stores in-frame clones only, minus some. The sample shows 400,000 to 450,000 clones, around nine tenths of them seen only once. Sequenced sample: peripheral blood. These receptor sequences come from a man aged 18 to 30 with COVID-19, enrolled during active disease. The CDR3 runs from the conserved cysteine through the conserved F or W. Each record gives: D gene, J gene, V gene, clone size, CDR3 DNA, CDR3 protein. A D gene is named only where the DNA matches it firmly. The listing skips clone size in some rows; elsewhere it reads once, few, many or a size class.

D gene: TRBD1; J gene: TRBJ1-6; V gene: TRBV7-2; clone size: -; CDR3 DNA: TGTGCCAGCAGCTCTAACAGGGGTCTCCCACCCCTCCACTTT; CDR3 protein: CASSSNRGLPPLHF
D gene: TRBD2; J gene: TRBJ2-2; V gene: TRBV9; clone size: -; CDR3 DNA: TGTGCCAGCAGCGTAGTTCCAGCGGGGACCACCGGGGAGCTGTTTTTT; CDR3 protein: CASSVVPAGTTGELFF
D gene: TRBD2; J gene: TRBJ2-7; V gene: TRBV25-1; clone size: -; CDR3 DNA: TGTGCCAGCAGTCCTAGTCTGGGGGGGAGGTCGGTAGACTACGAGCAGTACTTC; CDR3 protein: CASSPSLGGRSVDYEQYF
D gene: -; J gene: TRBJ2-7; V gene: TRBV19; clone size: -; CDR3 DNA: TGTGCCAGTAGTATTGACGGGAAATCCTACGAGCAGTACTTC; CDR3 protein: CASSIDGKSYEQYF
D gene: TRBD2; J gene: TRBJ2-1; V gene: TRBV7-3; clone size: -; CDR3 DNA: TGTGCCAGCAGCTTAACGTGGAAAGGGGAGGGTGAGCAGTTCTTC; CDR3 protein: CASSLTWKGEGEQFF
D gene: -; J gene: TRBJ2-2; V gene: TRBV4-1; clone size: -; CDR3 DNA: TGCGCCAGCAGACTTGCACTCACGAACACCGGGGAGCTGTTTTTT; CDR3 protein: CASRLALTNTGELFF
D gene: TRBD2; J gene: TRBJ2-3; V gene: TRBV6-5; clone size: -; CDR3 DNA: TGTGCCAGCAGTTGGGGGACTAGCGGGGGTGCAGATACGCAGTATTTT; CDR3 protein: CASSWGTSGGADTQYF
D gene: TRBD1; J gene: TRBJ1-2; V gene: TRBV3-1/TRBV3-2; clone size: -; CDR3 DNA: TGTGCCAGCAGAAATCGGGACAGACGATATGGCTACACCTTC; CDR3 protein: CASRNRDRRYGYTF
D gene: TRBD1; J gene: TRBJ2-2; V gene: TRBV5-1; clone size: -; CDR3 DNA: TGCGCCAGCAGATCGGACAGGGCGACCGGGGAGCTGTTTTTT; CDR3 protein: CASRSDRATGELFF
D gene: TRBD2; J gene: TRBJ2-7; V gene: TRBV7-9; clone size: -; CDR3 DNA: TGTGCCAGCAGTCCTCTAGCGGGAGTTTCCTACGAGCAGTACTTC; CDR3 protein: CASSPLAGVSYEQYF
D gene: TRBD2; J gene: TRBJ2-3; V gene: TRBV10-3; clone size: -; CDR3 DNA: TGTGCCATCAGCGAGAGTCCGGGACTAGCGGGGAGCACAGATACGCAGTATTTT; CDR3 protein: CAISESPGLAGSTDTQYF
D gene: -; J gene: TRBJ2-7; V gene: TRBV6-5; clone size: -; CDR3 DNA: TGTGCCAGCAGGGAGGACGGCACCTACGAGCAGTACTTC; CDR3 protein: CASREDGTYEQYF
D gene: -; J gene: TRBJ2-1; V gene: TRBV5-4; clone size: -; CDR3 DNA: TGTGCCAGCAGCTTCCCGACAGAGCCCTCCTACAATGAGCAGTTCTTC; CDR3 protein: CASSFPTEPSYNEQFF
D gene: TRBD2; J gene: TRBJ2-2; V gene: TRBV4-1; clone size: -; CDR3 DNA: TGCGCCAGCAGCCAAGATGGGGGGCCGGGACTAGGAACCGGGGAGCTGTTTTTT; CDR3 protein: CASSQDGGPGLGTGELFF
D gene: TRBD1; J gene: TRBJ1-3; V gene: TRBV24-1; clone size: -; CDR3 DNA: TGTGCCACCAGTGAGACCGGGACAGCTTCTGGAAACACCATATATTTT; CDR3 protein: CATSETGTASGNTIYF
D gene: TRBD1; J gene: TRBJ2-7; V gene: TRBV6-1; clone size: -; CDR3 DNA: TGTGCCAGCAGTGAAAGCGTGGGACAGGGGGCAAACGAGCAGTACTTC; CDR3 protein: CASSESVGQGANEQYF
D gene: -; J gene: TRBJ2-1; V gene: TRBV30; clone size: -; CDR3 DNA: TGTGCCTGGACTAGCGAGACCTACAATGAGCAGTTCTTC; CDR3 protein: CAWTSETYNEQFF
D gene: TRBD1; J gene: TRBJ2-7; V gene: TRBV7-8; clone size: -; CDR3 DNA: TGTGCCAGCAGCTCGACAGGGGGCACCGAGCAGTACTTC; CDR3 protein: CASSSTGGTEQYF
D gene: TRBD1; J gene: TRBJ2-7; V gene: TRBV10-3; clone size: once; CDR3 DNA: TGTGCCATCAGAGACGACAGGGGTTCCTCCTACGAGCAGTACTTC; CDR3 protein: CAIRDDRGSSYEQYF
D gene: -; J gene: TRBJ2-7; V gene: TRBV7-2; clone size: -; CDR3 DNA: TGTGCCAGCAGCTTAGGGGACACCCAGGGCGAGCAGTACTTC; CDR3 protein: CASSLGDTQGEQYF
D gene: -; J gene: TRBJ2-7; V gene: TRBV29-1; clone size: -; CDR3 DNA: TGCAGCGTCTCCACACTGGGGCAACCCTACGAGCAGTACTTC; CDR3 protein: CSVSTLGQPYEQYF
D gene: -; J gene: TRBJ1-3; V gene: TRBV5-5; clone size: -; CDR3 DNA: TGTGCCAGCACCCCCGAAGGGAAGGGGGTGAGGAACACCATATATTTT; CDR3 protein: CASTPEGKGVRNTIYF
D gene: -; J gene: TRBJ1-4; V gene: TRBV6-6; clone size: -; CDR3 DNA: TGTGCCAGCAGTTACGGCGGGGGGGGCACTAATGAAAAACTGTTTTTT; CDR3 protein: CASSYGGGGTNEKLFF
D gene: TRBD1; J gene: TRBJ2-7; V gene: TRBV6-5; clone size: -; CDR3 DNA: TGTGCCAGCAGTTACTCAATACCCGGGACAGGCTACGAGCAGTACTTC; CDR3 protein: CASSYSIPGTGYEQYF
D gene: -; J gene: TRBJ1-5; V gene: TRBV7-8; clone size: -; CDR3 DNA: TGTGCCAGCAGCTTAGCACAGGGTCGAGGCAATCAGCCCCAGCATTTT; CDR3 protein: CASSLAQGRGNQPQHF
D gene: TRBD2; J gene: TRBJ2-1; V gene: TRBV2; clone size: -; CDR3 DNA: TGTGCCAGCAGCCCGGGACTAGCGTACAATGAGCAGTTCTTC; CDR3 protein: CASSPGLAYNEQFF
D gene: TRBD2; J gene: TRBJ2-7; V gene: TRBV4-1; clone size: -; CDR3 DNA: TGCGCCAGCAGCCAGTTGGGACTAGCGGGATTGCAAGGCGAGCAGTACTTC; CDR3 protein: CASSQLGLAGLQGEQYF
D gene: TRBD1; J gene: TRBJ1-6; V gene: TRBV19; clone size: once; CDR3 DNA: TGTGCCAGTAGTACCGGACAGGGGGAGTATTCACCCCTCCACTTT; CDR3 protein: CASSTGQGEYSPLHF
D gene: -; J gene: TRBJ1-5; V gene: TRBV15; clone size: -; CDR3 DNA: TGTGCCACCAGAAACAGGGATCAGCCCCAGCATTTT; CDR3 protein: CATRNRDQPQHF
D gene: -; J gene: TRBJ1-2; V gene: TRBV7-2; clone size: -; CDR3 DNA: TGTGCCAGCAGCTCTCAGGGCCCAGCTAACTATGGCTACACCTTC; CDR3 protein: CASSSQGPANYGYTF
D gene: TRBD1; J gene: TRBJ1-4; V gene: TRBV13; clone size: -; CDR3 DNA: TGTGCCAGCAGCCACGGGACAGGGAATGAAAAACTGTTTTTT; CDR3 protein: CASSHGTGNEKLFF
D gene: -; J gene: TRBJ2-7; V gene: TRBV9; clone size: -; CDR3 DNA: TGTGCCAGCAGCGTAGAAAGGGGCCCATCCTACGAGCAGTACTTC; CDR3 protein: CASSVERGPSYEQYF
D gene: TRBD1; J gene: TRBJ1-5; V gene: TRBV6-6; clone size: once; CDR3 DNA: TGTGCCAGCAGTCCGGCGACAGGGACAGGCCCTTTTAGCAATCAGCCCCAGCATTTT; CDR3 protein: CASSPATGTGPFSNQPQHF
D gene: -; J gene: TRBJ1-2; V gene: TRBV12-3/TRBV12-4; clone size: -; CDR3 DNA: TGTGCCAGCAGTTTCTACAGGGACTATGGCTACACCTTC; CDR3 protein: CASSFYRDYGYTF
D gene: TRBD2; J gene: TRBJ2-5; V gene: TRBV4-1; clone size: -; CDR3 DNA: TGCGCCAGCAGCCAAGATAATCGAATAGCGGGGAGGGTCGGAGAGACCCAGTACTTC; CDR3 protein: CASSQDNRIAGRVGETQYF
D gene: TRBD1; J gene: TRBJ2-5; V gene: TRBV11-2; clone size: -; CDR3 DNA: TGTGCCAGCAGCGCCTCAGGGGACAGGGGGCGAGGGGAGACCCAGTACTTC; CDR3 protein: CASSASGDRGRGETQYF
D gene: -; J gene: TRBJ2-2; V gene: TRBV6-5; clone size: -; CDR3 DNA: TGTGCCAGCAGACTATCAGGGGCGGGCACCGGGGAGCTGTTTTTT; CDR3 protein: CASRLSGAGTGELFF
D gene: -; J gene: TRBJ2-5; V gene: TRBV11-2; clone size: once; CDR3 DNA: TGTGCCAGCAGCTTAGATCCCCGGGAGACCCAGTACTTC; CDR3 protein: CASSLDPRETQYF
D gene: -; J gene: TRBJ1-1; V gene: TRBV2; clone size: -; CDR3 DNA: TGTGCCAGTATAAACGCTATTGACACTGAAGCTTTCTTT; CDR3 protein: CASINAIDTEAFF
D gene: -; J gene: TRBJ1-1; V gene: TRBV11-2; clone size: -; CDR3 DNA: TGTGCCAGCAGCCGAGCCCCCGCCGGCACTGAAGCTTTCTTT; CDR3 protein: CASSRAPAGTEAFF
D gene: -; J gene: TRBJ2-5; V gene: TRBV5-1; clone size: -; CDR3 DNA: TGCGCCAGCAGCCTTGAAGAGACCCAGTACTTC; CDR3 protein: CASSLEETQYF
D gene: -; J gene: TRBJ2-3; V gene: TRBV5-6; clone size: -; CDR3 DNA: TGTGCCAGCAGCTTGGACGTGGGAGTCATCACAGATACGCAGTATTTT; CDR3 protein: CASSLDVGVITDTQYF
D gene: -; J gene: TRBJ2-5; V gene: TRBV27; clone size: -; CDR3 DNA: TGTGCCAGCAGTTTATTATCGGGGTCGGAGACCCAGTACTTC; CDR3 protein: CASSLLSGSETQYF
D gene: -; J gene: TRBJ1-1; V gene: TRBV12-3/TRBV12-4; clone size: -; CDR3 DNA: TGTGCCAGCAGCGGACAGAGGAACACTGAAGCTTTCTTT; CDR3 protein: CASSGQRNTEAFF
D gene: TRBD2; J gene: TRBJ2-7; V gene: TRBV7-3; clone size: -; CDR3 DNA: TGTGCCAGCAGCATCCAGACTAGCGGGAGGGCCGCATGGCAGTACTTC; CDR3 protein: CASSIQTSGRAAWQYF
D gene: -; J gene: TRBJ2-2; V gene: TRBV7-2; clone size: -; CDR3 DNA: TGTGCCAGCAGCCTCGCAGGGGTGGGCGGGGAGCTGTTTTTT; CDR3 protein: CASSLAGVGGELFF
D gene: -; J gene: TRBJ2-6; V gene: TRBV11-3; clone size: once; CDR3 DNA: TGTGCCAGCAGCTTAAGACAACACTCTGGGGCCAACGTCCTGACTTTC; CDR3 protein: CASSLRQHSGANVLTF
D gene: -; J gene: TRBJ2-1; V gene: TRBV2; clone size: -; CDR3 DNA: TGTGCCAGCCAGGCGGAGGGGGAGCAGTTCTTC; CDR3 protein: CASQAEGEQFF
D gene: -; J gene: TRBJ1-1; V gene: TRBV28; clone size: -; CDR3 DNA: TGTGCCACCTACTCCGGGAACACTGAAGCTTTCTTT; CDR3 protein: CATYSGNTEAFF
D gene: TRBD2; J gene: TRBJ2-2; V gene: TRBV4-1; clone size: -; CDR3 DNA: TGCGCCAGCAGCCAAGAATTCGGACTAGCGATAACCGGGGAGCTGTTTTTT; CDR3 protein: CASSQEFGLAITGELFF
D gene: TRBD2; J gene: TRBJ2-5; V gene: TRBV5-5; clone size: -; CDR3 DNA: TGTGCCAGCAGCTTGCTAGCGGACCAAGAGACCCAGTACTTC; CDR3 protein: CASSLLADQETQYF
D gene: TRBD1; J gene: TRBJ1-4; V gene: TRBV24-1; clone size: -; CDR3 DNA: TGTGCCACCGATGAGGCAGGGGGCCAGATAGCAACTAATGAAAAACTGTTTTTT; CDR3 protein: CATDEAGGQIATNEKLFF
D gene: -; J gene: TRBJ2-5; V gene: TRBV3-1/TRBV3-2; clone size: -; CDR3 DNA: TGTGCCAGCAGCCAAGGGCGGGGAGAGACCCAGTACTTC; CDR3 protein: CASSQGRGETQYF
D gene: -; J gene: TRBJ1-5; V gene: TRBV5-1; clone size: -; CDR3 DNA: TGCGCCAGCAGCTTGGAGGGGAATAGCAATCAGCCCCAGCATTTT; CDR3 protein: CASSLEGNSNQPQHF
D gene: TRBD1; J gene: TRBJ2-2; V gene: TRBV19; clone size: -; CDR3 DNA: TGTGCCAGCACCGGGACAGCCAACACCGGGGAGCTGTTTTTT; CDR3 protein: CASTGTANTGELFF
D gene: -; J gene: TRBJ1-2; V gene: TRBV12-1; clone size: -; CDR3 DNA: TGTGCCAGCAGCTTTGCACGGCCGCCAGGGAGGAAGGGCTACACCTTC; CDR3 protein: CASSFARPPGRKGYTF
D gene: TRBD1; J gene: TRBJ1-4; V gene: TRBV5-1; clone size: -; CDR3 DNA: TGCGCCAGCAGCCGGGAACCACAGGGGGGTGGAGGAGAAAAACTGTTTTTT; CDR3 protein: CASSREPQGGGGEKLFF